The next 30 T cell receptor beta chains were all read from a single sample in a study of identical twins. TCRdb called the 5' RACE reads again in MiXCR, with one record for every CDR3 protein. The sample has around 1.7 million distinct CDR3 sequences, around 29% seen once. What was sequenced was cord blood. The receptors were sampled from a newborn girl in good health.

This clonotype was counted only a few times. V gene TRBV29-1 combines with J gene TRBJ1-2; TRBD1 might be the D (5 bases). CDR3 length equals 12 residues. V lost 4 bases to trimming and J lost 6 bases, with 12 bases between them. In germline, CDR1 is SQVTM, CDR2 ANQGSEA. The CDR3 loop reads CSVGGATDGYTF. The CDR3 coding sequence is TGCAGCGTTGGTGGGGCAACGGATGGCTACACCTTC. The whole variable domain, remainder taken from reference TRBV29-1 and TRBJ1-2, is SAVISQKPSRDICQRGTSLTIQCQVDSQVTMMFWYRQQPGQSLTLIATANQGSEATYESGFVIDKFPISRPNLTFSTLTVSNMSPEDSSIYLCSVGGATDGYTFGSGTRLTVV.

This chain joins TRBV29-1 and TRBJ1-2; a weak D match, TRBD1 (5 bases). The CDR3 spans 12 residues. Germline values: CDR1 SQVTM, CDR2 ANQGSEA. Trimming removed 5 bases from V and 2 bases from J, with 9 bases in between. The CDR3 spells CSVRAGNYGYTF. The CDR3 DNA reads TGCAGCGTTCGGGCAGGGAACTATGGCTACACCTTC. The full variable domain, with the rest looked up from reference TRBV29-1 and TRBJ1-2, is SAVISQKPSRDICQRGTSLTIQCQVDSQVTMMFWYRQQPGQSLTLIATANQGSEATYESGFVIDKFPISRPNLTFSTLTVSNMSPEDSSIYLCSVRAGNYGYTFGSGTRLTVV.

On this clonotype itself: The DNA is left out, because the CDR3 cannot be placed on it with certainty; the CDR3 is given as TCRdb lists it. V gene TRBV21-1 combines with J gene TRBJ1-1; the D call in the table, TRBD1, was not verified against the DNA. TRBV21-1 is labeled a pseudogene. The CDR3 comprises 15 residues, both ends counted. The CDR3 sequence: CASSKWGTGNTEAFF.

This clonotype was detected once. This chain uses TRBV27 with TRBJ2-1; 8 nucleotides align to TRBD1. The last part of the DNA fits TRBJ2-7 better; the J call may be wrong. The CDR3 contains 17 residues. Germline-derived CDR1 and CDR2 are MNHEY and SMNVEV (reference sequence). The CDR3 region has the DNA TGTGCCAGCACCAAAATGGGACAGGTCGGCTCCTACAATGAGCAGTACTTC. This codes for CASTKMGQVGSYNEQYF.

The chain links TRBV10-3 to TRBJ2-5; TRBD2 aligns across 9 bases. The J segment lost 11 bases and the V segment lost 7 bases, leaving 11 bases of the junction unmatched. The CDR3 sequence is 13 residues long. Germline V gives CDR1 ENHRY, CDR2 SYGVKD. The CDR3 DNA reads as TGTGCCATCAATCCTAGCGGGATCAATGAGCAGTACTTC. This gives the protein CAINPSGINEQYF.

In its sample, this clonotype was seen a few times. The CDR3 region has the DNA TGTGCCAGCAGTTTATTAGGCAGGGGGCCCATAAACTCCGGCTACACCTTC. Encoded protein: CASSLLGRGPINSGYTF. This sequence joins TRBV27 and TRBJ1-2, with 8 bases that match TRBD1. CDR1 and CDR2 from the germline V gene are MNHEY and SMNVEV (reference sequence). The CDR3 consists of 17 residues. V was pared by 1 base and J by 8 bases, with 15 bases of the junction left unmatched.

This clonotype appeared many times. The chain uses TRBV7-2 and TRBJ2-3, with D tentatively TRBD2 (6 bases). Trimming removed 5 bases from V and 5 bases from J, with 11 bases in between. Germline CDR1 is SGHTA and CDR2 is FQGNSA. This CDR3 comprises 13 residues. The CDR3 region has the DNA TGTGCCAGCAGCAGGACCGGGGGAGATACGCAGTATTTT. This translates into CASSRTGGDTQYF.

This clonotype was detected a few times. V and J are TRBV5-1 and TRBJ1-1; D is ambiguous. V was trimmed by 4 bases and J by 6 bases, leaving 10 bases between them. CDR3 length equals 12 residues. CDR1 is SGHRS, CDR2 YFSETQ, per germline. CDR3 region: CASSPGAAEAFF. In nucleotides, the CDR3 is TGCGCCAGCAGCCCCGGCGCAGCTGAAGCTTTCTTT.

V is TRBV6-1 and J is TRBJ2-4; D gene uncertain. CDR1 is MNHNS, CDR2 SASEGT, per germline. V lost 3 bases to trimming and J lost 13 bases, with 10 bases between them. This CDR3 is built from 11 residues. Here the CDR3 reads CASSDYREQYF. The CDR3 DNA follows: TGTGCCAGCAGTGACTACAGAGAGCAGTACTTC.

This clonotype was observed a handful of times. The rearrangement links TRBV10-2 to TRBJ1-2, with unresolved D. In germline, CDR1 is WSHSY, CDR2 SAAADI. CDR3 size: 13 residues. V lost 7 bases and J 2 bases, leaving 11 bases between the germline ends. CDR3 sequence reads: CASMRASNYGYTF. In nucleotides, the CDR3 is TGCGCCAGCATGAGGGCGTCCAACTATGGCTACACCTTC.

This clonotype was seen only once. The V call is TRBV6-2 or TRBV6-3, the J call TRBJ2-5; D is perhaps TRBD2 (6 bases). CDR1 and CDR2 (germline): MNHEY, SVGEGT. The CDR3 consists of 14 residues. V lost 4 bases and J 5 bases, leaving 14 bases between the germline ends. The CDR3: CASSLPRGGETQYF. DNA of the CDR3: TGTGCCAGCAGTTTGCCTAGAGGAGGGGAGACCCAGTACTTC.

This clonotype was detected a few times. The V call is TRBV15, the J call TRBJ2-3; TRBD2 is a possible D gene (5 bases). The germline gives CDR1 LNHNV, CDR2 YYDKDF (reference sequence). This CDR3 region has 15 residues. The V end lost 3 bases, the J end lost 4 bases, and 14 bases lay between the germline ends. The CDR3 nucleotides read TGTGCCACCAGCAGCAAAACTAGTTTCGCAGATACGCAGTATTTT. It is translated as CATSSKTSFADTQYF.

The chain carries TRBV29-1 and TRBJ2-2; 11 nucleotides match TRBD2. The CDR3 runs 15 residues. The germline V gene has CDR1 SQVTM and CDR2 ANQGSEA. The junction had 8 bases not matched to a gene; V was cut back by 1 base and J by 10 bases. CDR3 protein: CSVEVALAGESELFF. CDR3 coding DNA: TGCAGCGTTGAAGTAGCACTAGCGGGAGAGTCGGAGCTGTTTTTT.

Only a few counts were recorded for this clonotype. This chain uses TRBV4-1 with TRBJ2-3; D may be TRBD2 (5 bases). Between the trimmed V and J ends, which lost 1 base and 3 bases, there was a span of 17 bases. Germline CDR1 MGHRA, CDR2 YSYEKL. The CDR3 extends over 17 amino acids. CDR3 residues: CASSQVIGRGLTDTQYF. The CDR3 nucleotides read TGCGCCAGCAGCCAAGTTATAGGCCGGGGTTTGACAGATACGCAGTATTTT.

This clonotype has just a few counts. This sequence joins TRBV20-1 and TRBJ2-1; D call uncertain. The CDR3 length is 12 residues. Germline CDR1 DFQATT, CDR2 SNEGSKA (reference sequence). The CDR3 loop reads CSHDPQTVEQFF. The CDR3 DNA sequence: TGCAGCCACGACCCCCAAACGGTGGAGCAGTTCTTC.

This chain joins TRBV19 and TRBJ2-3, with 7 bases that match TRBD1. This CDR3 comprises 14 residues. V lost 6 bases to trimming and J lost 5 bases; unmatched junction nucleotides: 8. The germline V gene encodes CDR1 LNHDA and CDR2 SQIVND (reference sequence). The CDR3 nucleotides read TGTGCCAGTAGGGAAGACAGGGCTGGAGATACGCAGTATTTT. Its protein is CASREDRAGDTQYF.

The genes are TRBV5-1 and TRBJ1-1; D is undetermined. Trimming removed 0 bases at V and 8 bases at J, with 11 bases between. CDR3 length: 13 amino acids. Germline V lookup: CDR1 SGHRS, CDR2 YFSETQ. The CDR3 coding sequence is TGCGCCAGCAGCTTGGACCCGTTTACCGAAGCTTTCTTT. It is translated as CASSLDPFTEAFF.

This clonotype occurred once. This sequence joins TRBV4-2 and TRBJ2-7; D is unresolved. Germline CDR1 LGHNA, CDR2 YNFKEQ. CDR3 length: 15 amino acids. V lost 2 bases and J lost 7, with 18 bases in between. The CDR3 here is CASSQFQGPYNEQYF. The CDR3 nucleotides are TGTGCCAGCAGCCAATTCCAAGGACCCTACAATGAGCAGTACTTC.

This clonotype was detected many times. At one end the junction does not follow the germline gene, possibly because of a read error. The chain uses TRBV4-2 and TRBJ2-4; no clear D gene. Germline CDR1 and CDR2: LGHNA and YNFKEQ. The length of the CDR3 is 17 residues. The CDR3 is CASSQDPGGYRKNIQYF. The CDR3 bases are TGTGCCAGCAGTCAAGACCCCGGCGGATATCGTAAAAACATTCAGTACTTC.

This clonotype was counted between two and nine times. Germline is not matched at one junction end, which may reflect a read error. The chain joins TRBV28 to TRBJ2-7, with D perhaps being TRBD1 or TRBD2 (5 bases each). CDR1 and CDR2 (germline): MDHEN, SYDVKM. The CDR3 is made up of 16 amino acids. DNA of the CDR3: TGTGCCGGCAGTTTTTCGTGGGGGACCCTCTCCTACGAGCAGTACTTC. Translating it yields CAGSFSWGTLSYEQYF.

The CDR3 is CASSEYGGQGKAGELFF. The DNA of the CDR3 is TGTGCCAGCAGTGAATATGGGGGGCAGGGTAAAGCCGGGGAGCTGTTTTTT. The J gene is TRBJ2-2, the V gene TRBV25-1; D is tentatively TRBD1 or TRBD2 (6 bases each). Looked up from germline, CDR1 is MGHDK and CDR2 is SYGVNS. V lost 0 bases and J lost 6, with 17 bases in between. The CDR3 runs to 17 residues.

The chain's CDR3 is CASSYAGTVSYNEQYF. The CDR3 DNA reads TGTGCCAGCAGTTACGCCGGGACAGTCTCCTACAATGAGCAGTACTTC. The genes are TRBV6-2 or TRBV6-3 and TRBJ2-1; TRBD1 aligns across 7 bases. The better agreement between TRBJ2-7 and the DNA end casts doubt on the J call. Per germline, CDR1 MNHEY and CDR2 SVGEGT. CDR3 size: 16 residues.

The chain is built from TRBV4-2 and TRBJ2-7, with TRBD1 matching 7 bases. This CDR3 is built from 14 residues. Unmatched junction bases numbered 6, after V lost 4 bases and J lost 3 bases. Germline V lookup: CDR1 LGHNA, CDR2 YNFKEQ. The CDR3 DNA follows: TGTGCCAGCAGCCGACGACAGGGCCACTACGAGCAGTACTTC. Its protein is CASSRRQGHYEQYF.

The CDR3: CASRQRGDSYNEQYF. The CDR3 DNA is TGTGCCAGCAGACAGCGGGGGGACTCCTACAATGAGCAGTACTTC. This sequence joins TRBV7-9 and TRBJ2-1; 9 bases fit TRBD2. The J call may not be correct, given that the DNA end is closer to TRBJ2-7. The germline gives CDR1 SEHNR, CDR2 FQNEAQ (reference sequence). CDR3 length: 15 amino acids.

On this clonotype itself: At one end, the junction sequence differs from germline, possibly due to a read error. The chain recombines TRBV30 with TRBJ1-4, with D unclear. CDR3 length equals 13 residues. The germline CDR1 and CDR2 sequences are GTSNPN and SVGIG (reference sequence). CDR3 protein: CAWNWATSEKLFF. The CDR3 DNA is TGTGCCTGGAATTGGGCAACTAGTGAAAAACTGTTTTTT.

CDR3 bases: TGTGCCATCAGCGATCGACAGGGGCACGAGACCCAGTACTTC. Its translation: CAISDRQGHETQYF. The chain has TRBV10-3 and TRBJ2-7; the match to TRBD1 covers 8 bases. The J call may be wrong; the DNA end is better matched by TRBJ2-5. The CDR3 is 14 amino acids. Germline loops: CDR1 ENHRY, CDR2 SYGVKD.

Written as DNA, the CDR3 is TGCAGTGCCTCCCGGGAGGACGGGGAGCTGTTTTTT. This encodes CSASREDGELFF. The chain couples TRBV20-1 to TRBJ2-2; 7 bases agree with TRBD2. J gave up 7 bases and V 6 bases, and 5 bases lay outside the gene matches. This CDR3 region has 12 residues. CDR1 and CDR2 from the germline V gene are DFQATT and SNEGSKA (reference sequence).

V gene TRBV7-9 combines with J gene TRBJ1-1; TRBD1 matches 7 bases. CDR3 size: 15 residues. The V segment lost 6 bases and the J segment 0 bases; nucleotides outside the gene matches: 7. Germline V lookup: CDR1 SEHNR, CDR2 FQNEAQ (reference sequence). CDR3 amino acids: CASRPRGQLNTEAFF. CDR3 nucleotide sequence: TGTGCCAGCAGGCCTCGGGGACAGCTGAACACTGAAGCTTTCTTT.

The chain couples TRBV12-3 or TRBV12-4 to TRBJ2-5; 11 bases match TRBD2. CDR3 length: 15 residues. The J segment lost 11 bases and the V segment lost 3 bases, leaving 11 bases of the junction unmatched. In DNA, the CDR3 is TGTGCCAGCAGTTTTAGCGGGAGGGCCTACAATGGGCAGTACTTC. This codes for CASSFSGRAYNGQYF.

The chain links TRBV12-3 or TRBV12-4 to TRBJ1-1, with TRBD1 as a possible D gene (6 bases). V was clipped by 1 base and J by 8 bases, with 11 bases between them. The length of the CDR3 is 13 residues. The CDR3 nucleotides are TGTGCCAGCAGTTTAGGGGGGCGGGGGGAAGCTTTCTTT. Amino acids: CASSLGGRGEAFF.